The 23 T cell receptor beta chains below come from one sample, sequenced in a study of chemoradiotherapy in HPV16-positive cancers. Clones were sequenced by immunoSEQ multiplex PCR, and TCRdb holds only the in-frame ones, with some missing. Among roughly 70,000 clones listed, roughly 86% were seen once. The specimen was blood, collected from a patient who underwent chemoradiotherapy. The receptors were sampled from a human donor with HPV-associated anogenital cancer.

The genes are TRBV28 and TRBJ1-1, with no clear D. This CDR3 comprises 12 residues. V dropped 0 bases and J dropped 7 bases, with 6 bases sitting between them. Per the germline V gene, CDR1 is MDHEN and CDR2 is SYDVKM. CDR3 loop: CASSLWGSEAFF. The CDR3 nucleotides are TGTGCCAGCAGTTTATGGGGCAGTGAAGCTTTCTTT.

This rearrangement joins TRBV28 to TRBJ2-5; 7 bases align to TRBD1. The V gene's germline CDR1 is MDHEN and CDR2 SYDVKM. The CDR3 spans 14 residues. With 8 bases clipped from V and 5 bases from J, the junction kept 11 bases outside the gene matches. CDR3 loop: CASGDRAGGETQYF. DNA for the CDR3: TGTGCCAGCGGTGACAGGGCGGGTGGGGAGACCCAGTACTTC.

This clone was seen just once. The chain is built from TRBV28 and TRBJ2-6; no reliable D call. Trimming took 2 bases from V and 1 from J, leaving 6 bases between them. Germline CDR1 is MDHEN and CDR2 is SYDVKM. The CDR3 spans 15 residues. The CDR3 protein is CASSLGFSGANVLTF. CDR3 DNA: TGTGCCAGCAGTTTAGGTTTTTCTGGGGCCAACGTCCTGACTTTC.

The chain recombines TRBV10-3 with TRBJ1-5, with D unresolved. CDR3 length: 15 amino acids. The germline V gene has CDR1 ENHRY and CDR2 SYGVKD. Trimming removed 4 bases from V and 0 bases from J, with 10 bases in between. CDR3 amino acids: CAISAQKDSNQPQHF. CDR3 sequence (DNA): TGTGCCATCAGTGCACAGAAAGATAGCAATCAGCCCCAGCATTTT.

The J gene is TRBJ2-5, the V gene TRBV19, with D perhaps TRBD1 (7 bases). Trimming took off 3 bases at V and 5 bases at J, with 13 bases between the two ends. This CDR3 contains 14 residues. CDR1 is LNHDA, CDR2 SQIVND, per germline (reference sequence). The CDR3 DNA reads TGTGCCAGTAGTATTCGGCGGGACAGTGAGACCCAGTACTTC. It yields the protein CASSIRRDSETQYF. Full variable domain (rest looked up from reference TRBV19 and TRBJ2-5): DGGITQSPKYLFRKEGQNVTLSCEQNLNHDAMYWYRQDPGQGLRLIYYSQIVNDFQKGDIAEGYSVSREKKESFPLTVTSAQKNPTAFYLCASSIRRDSETQYFGPGTRLLVL.

The chain employs TRBV2 and TRBJ2-7; D is unresolved. Per the germline V gene, CDR1 is SNHLY and CDR2 is FYNNEI. The V gene lost 6 bases and the J gene lost 2 bases, with 5 bases spanning the gap. CDR3 length equals 11 residues. The CDR3 reads CASRGTYEQYF. The CDR3 DNA reads as TGTGCCAGCAGGGGGACCTACGAGCAGTACTTC.

The chain carries TRBV7-8 and TRBJ2-1; unclear D gene. CDR3 length: 12 amino acids. The germline gives CDR1 SGHVS, CDR2 FQNEAQ. Trimming took 6 bases from V and 6 from J, leaving 9 bases between them. The CDR3 coding sequence is TGTGCCAGCAGTATCTACGGCAATGAGCAGTTCTTC. Amino acid sequence: CASSIYGNEQFF.

The rearrangement links TRBV28 to TRBJ1-1; 9 bases line up with TRBD1. This CDR3 spans 16 amino acids. V dropped 3 bases and J dropped 3; count of bases not matched to a gene: 8. Looked up from germline, CDR1 is MDHEN and CDR2 is SYDVKM. The CDR3 DNA reads TGTGCCAGCAGTTTTGATCTGCGGGACAGGGACACTGAAGCTTTCTTT. This codes for CASSFDLRDRDTEAFF.

This clone appeared a few times. The gene calls are TRBV7-9 and TRBJ1-5; D is possibly TRBD1 (6 bases). The V gene lost 0 bases and the J gene lost 9 bases, with 18 bases spanning the gap. The CDR3 totals 16 residues. The germline V gene has CDR1 SEHNR and CDR2 FQNEAQ (reference sequence). CDR3 bases: TGTGCCAGCAGCTTAGCGCTGGGGACAACTTTAGGGCCCCAGCATTTT. As protein: CASSLALGTTLGPQHF.

The chain carries TRBV4-2 and TRBJ2-3; 9 bases match TRBD1. This CDR3 comprises 15 residues. After removal of 5 bases from V and 5 bases from J, the junction contained 8 bases not matched to a gene. The germline V gene encodes CDR1 LGHNA and CDR2 YNFKEQ. As DNA, the CDR3 is TGTGCCAGCAGCTCTACAGGGGGCAATAGAGATACGCAGTATTTT. Translating gives CASSSTGGNRDTQYF.

The chain couples TRBV14 to TRBJ1-3; D perhaps matches TRBD1 (6 bases). The CDR3 has 14 residues. Germline loops: CDR1 SGHDN, CDR2 FVKESK. Trimming cost V 3 bases and J 5 bases, with 11 bases left between them. In DNA, the CDR3 is TGTGCCAGCAGCCAGGCAGGGGCAAGAAACACCATATATTTT. Encoded protein: CASSQAGARNTIYF. Full variable domain (outside the CDR3, taken from reference TRBV14 and TRBJ1-3): EAGVTQFPSHSVIEKGQTVTLRCDPISGHDNLYWYRRVMGKEIKFLLHFVKESKQDESGMPNNRFLAERTGGTYSTLKVQPAELEDSGVYFCASSQAGARNTIYFGEGSWLTVV.

The sample holds a few counts of this clone. This sequence joins TRBV10-3 and TRBJ1-5, with 12 nucleotides matching TRBD1. CDR3 length: 17 amino acids. The J segment lost 3 bases and the V segment lost 2 bases, leaving 5 bases of the junction unmatched. Germline values: CDR1 ENHRY, CDR2 SYGVKD. DNA for the CDR3: TGTGCCATCAGTGAGCCTGGGACAGGGGGCTCCAATCAGCCCCAGCATTTT. Its translation: CAISEPGTGGSNQPQHF.

The sample holds a few counts of this clone. V usage is TRBV2 and J usage is TRBJ2-5; TRBD1 aligns across 7 bases. This CDR3 spans 15 amino acids. Per germline, CDR1 SNHLY and CDR2 FYNNEI. Unmatched junction bases numbered 13, after V lost 7 bases and J lost 5 bases. In nucleotides, the CDR3 is TGTGCCAGCAATCCCCCCCGGACAGGTGTGGAGACCCAGTACTTC. Translated, it gives CASNPPRTGVETQYF.

The rearrangement joins TRBV7-5 to TRBJ1-2; the table names TRBD1, a call not compared with the DNA. TRBV7-5 is an annotated pseudogene. This CDR3 contains 15 residues. Written as DNA, the CDR3 is TGTGCCAGAAGCTCGACTGACAGGGCCGACGGTGGCTACACCTTC. It specifies CARSSTDRADGGYTF.

The CDR3 DNA reads TGCGCCAGCAGCTTGGGCGGTAGCAATCAGCCCCAGCATTTT. Its translation: CASSLGGSNQPQHF. J is TRBJ1-5 and V is TRBV5-1, with D unresolved. Germline V gene lookup returns CDR1 SGHRS and CDR2 YFSETQ. The CDR3 spans 14 residues. Trimming shortened V by 0 bases and J by 0 bases, and 4 bases separated the two germline ends. Full variable domain (rest looked up from reference TRBV5-1 and TRBJ1-5): KAGVTQTPRYLIKTRGQQVTLSCSPISGHRSVSWYQQTPGQGLQFLFEYFSETQRNKGNFPGRFSGRQFSNSRSEMNVSTLELGDSALYLCASSLGGSNQPQHFGDGTRLSIL.

This sequence joins TRBV6-5 and TRBJ1-2; D not resolved. This CDR3 contains 15 residues. CDR1 is MNHEY, CDR2 SVGAGI, per germline. V was cut by 6 bases and J by 4 bases, with 18 bases left in between. This CDR3 is CASSPPAGMGYGYTF. In DNA form, the CDR3 reads TGTGCCAGCAGCCCCCCGGCGGGGATGGGCTATGGCTACACCTTC.

This chain uses TRBV11-2 with TRBJ2-1; TRBD2 aligns across 12 bases. V trimming: 3 bases; J trimming: 6 bases; junction bases outside the gene matches: 6. The CDR3 sequence is 16 residues long. Germline V gene lookup returns CDR1 SGHAT and CDR2 FQNNGV. This CDR3 reads CASSLTLAGGINEQFF. In DNA, the CDR3 is TGTGCCAGCAGCTTGACCCTAGCGGGAGGGATCAATGAGCAGTTCTTC.

The chain couples TRBV19 to TRBJ2-7, with D unclear. The CDR3 runs to 14 residues. Trimming stripped 4 bases from V and 6 bases from J, with 16 bases between. The germline V gene has CDR1 LNHDA and CDR2 SQIVND (reference sequence). CDR3 sequence reads: CASSTTTASGEQYF. In nucleotides, the CDR3 is TGTGCCAGTAGTACCACGACGGCCTCTGGCGAGCAGTACTTC. The full variable domain, completed using reference TRBV19 and TRBJ2-7, is DGGITQSPKYLFRKEGQNVTLSCEQNLNHDAMYWYRQDPGQGLRLIYYSQIVNDFQKGDIAEGYSVSREKKESFPLTVTSAQKNPTAFYLCASSTTTASGEQYFGPGTRLTVT.

This chain links TRBV14 with TRBJ2-3; 7 nucleotides line up with TRBD2. The CDR3 has 13 amino acids. The V gene's germline CDR1 is SGHDN and CDR2 FVKESK. The trim removed 1 base at V and 9 bases at J, leaving 4 bases unmatched. In DNA form, the CDR3 reads TGTGCCAGCAGCCAAGGGGGGGGTATCACGCAGTATTTT. Its protein is CASSQGGGITQYF.

Turning to this clone: The junction differs from germline at one of its ends, possibly a read error. V and J are TRBV5-6 and TRBJ1-6; D ambiguous. CDR1 and CDR2 (germline): SGHDT, YYEEEE. This CDR3 is 16 amino acids long. The DNA of the CDR3 is TGTGCCAGCACCTTGGTTGGAAGCTCCTATAATTCACCCCTCCACTTT. It translates to CASTLVGSSYNSPLHF.

This chain uses TRBV6-1 with TRBJ1-6; D uncertain. CDR1 and CDR2 (germline): MNHNS, SASEGT. The CDR3 spans 15 residues. V was shortened by 2 bases and J by 9 bases, with 14 bases between the two germline ends. This CDR3 reads CASSEWVLLVSPLHF. CDR3 nucleotide sequence: TGTGCCAGCAGTGAATGGGTCTTACTGGTTTCACCCCTCCACTTT.

This chain uses TRBV5-1 with TRBJ2-5; D perhaps matches TRBD2 (5 bases). CDR3 length: 15 amino acids. Deletions cut 0 bases from V and 2 bases from J, with 11 bases between. Per the germline V gene, CDR1 is SGHRS and CDR2 is YFSETQ. This CDR3 is CASSLGTLGQETQYF. The CDR3 region has the DNA TGCGCCAGCAGCTTGGGGACTCTAGGGCAAGAGACCCAGTACTTC.

This clone was detected a few times. The chain uses TRBV29-1 and TRBJ1-1, with a tentative D call TRBD1 (6 bases). The CDR3 is made up of 12 amino acids. Germline V gene data show CDR1 as SQVTM and CDR2 as ANQGSEA. CDR3 sequence: CCGTRAGTEAFF. CDR3 bases: TGCTGTGGGACACGGGCTGGAACTGAAGCTTTCTTT. Full variable domain (outside the CDR3, taken from reference TRBV29-1 and TRBJ1-1): SAVISQKPSRDICQRGTSLTIQCQVDSQVTMMFWYRQQPGQSLTLIATANQGSEATYESGFVIDKFPISRPNLTFSTLTVSNMSPEDSSIYLCCGTRAGTEAFFGQGTRLTVV.